A selection of T cell receptor beta chains follows, all from one sample in a study of vaccination and CD4 T cells after COVID-19. These TCRs' antigens remain unknown. TCRdb independently ran MiXCR on the PCR reads; one entry per CDR3 protein. This table has 13,000 or so distinct CDR3 sequences, 45% to 65% appearing once. The sequenced material came from CD4+ T cells from blood, cultured in vitro. The receptors derive from a human donor who had recovered from COVID-19. The CDR3 runs from the conserved cysteine through the conserved F or W. D genes are given only for firm matches. Only part of the rows carry a size: once, few, many, or a class if the clone is expanded.

clone_size: .; d_call: TRBD2; j_call: TRBJ2-7; v_call: TRBV20-1; cdr3_aa: CSANPLGGDYQYEQYF; cdr3_nt: TGCAGTGCTAACCCCCTTGGTGGGGACTACCAATACGAGCAGTACTTC
clone_size: .; d_call: TRBD1; j_call: TRBJ2-5; v_call: TRBV28; cdr3_aa: CASSFVQGLQETQYF; cdr3_nt: TGTGCCAGCAGTTTCGTACAGGGGCTACAAGAGACCCAGTACTTC
clone_size: .; d_call: .; j_call: TRBJ2-6; v_call: TRBV5-4; cdr3_aa: CASSQRSVGANVLTF; cdr3_nt: TGTGCCAGCAGCCAAAGGTCTGTGGGGGCCAACGTCCTGACTTTC
clone_size: .; d_call: TRBD1; j_call: TRBJ2-5; v_call: TRBV10-3; cdr3_aa: CAISARQGPQETQYF; cdr3_nt: TGTGCCATCAGTGCGAGACAGGGGCCCCAAGAGACCCAGTACTTC
clone_size: .; d_call: .; j_call: TRBJ2-5; v_call: TRBV28; cdr3_aa: CASSFGAVKTQYF; cdr3_nt: TGTGCCAGCAGTTTCGGGGCGGTGAAGACCCAGTACTTC
clone_size: .; d_call: .; j_call: TRBJ2-5; v_call: TRBV12-3/TRBV12-4; cdr3_aa: CASSLQFTQYF; cdr3_nt: TGTGCCAGCAGTTTACAGTTTACCCAGTACTTC
clone_size: .; d_call: .; j_call: TRBJ2-7; v_call: TRBV20-1; cdr3_aa: CSARTRGGYEQYF; cdr3_nt: TGCAGTGCTAGAACCAGGGGTGGGTACGAGCAGTACTTC
clone_size: .; d_call: .; j_call: TRBJ1-2; v_call: TRBV19; cdr3_aa: CASSGPPGTYGYTF; cdr3_nt: TGTGCCAGTAGCGGCCCACCGGGGACTTATGGCTACACCTTC
clone_size: few; d_call: TRBD2; j_call: TRBJ2-3; v_call: TRBV20-1; cdr3_aa: CSARLAEGGSDTQYF; cdr3_nt: TGCAGTGCCAGACTAGCGGAAGGGGGGTCAGATACGCAGTATTTT
clone_size: few; d_call: .; j_call: TRBJ1-5; v_call: TRBV7-2; cdr3_aa: CASSLPGFYQPQHF; cdr3_nt: TGTGCCAGCAGCCTACCGGGGTTTTATCAGCCCCAGCATTTT
clone_size: once; d_call: .; j_call: TRBJ2-7; v_call: TRBV7-3; cdr3_aa: CASSLEAHGEQYF; cdr3_nt: TGTGCCAGCAGCTTAGAGGCCCACGGCGAGCAGTACTTC
clone_size: .; d_call: .; j_call: TRBJ2-7; v_call: TRBV30; cdr3_aa: CAWSVFSASSYEQYF; cdr3_nt: TGTGCCTGGAGTGTTTTTAGCGCGAGCTCCTACGAGCAGTACTTC
clone_size: .; d_call: .; j_call: TRBJ2-1; v_call: TRBV7-2; cdr3_aa: CASRPGGAANEQFF; cdr3_nt: TGTGCCAGCAGGCCCGGGGGAGCGGCTAATGAGCAGTTCTTC